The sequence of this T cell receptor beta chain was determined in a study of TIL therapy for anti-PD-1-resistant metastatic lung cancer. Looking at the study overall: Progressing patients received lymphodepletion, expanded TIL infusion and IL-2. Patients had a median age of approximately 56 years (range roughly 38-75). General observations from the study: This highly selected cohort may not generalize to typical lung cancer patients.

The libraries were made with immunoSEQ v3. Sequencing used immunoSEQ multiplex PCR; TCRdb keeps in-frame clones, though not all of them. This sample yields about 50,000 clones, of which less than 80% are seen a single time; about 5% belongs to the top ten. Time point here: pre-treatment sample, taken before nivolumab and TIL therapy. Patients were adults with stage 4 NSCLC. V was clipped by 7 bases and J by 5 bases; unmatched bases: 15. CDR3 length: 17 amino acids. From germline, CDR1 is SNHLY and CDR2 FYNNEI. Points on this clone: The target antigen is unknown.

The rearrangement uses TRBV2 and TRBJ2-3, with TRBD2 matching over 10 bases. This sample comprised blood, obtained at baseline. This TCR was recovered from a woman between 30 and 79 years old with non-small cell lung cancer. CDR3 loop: CASKTSQERGGRDTQYF. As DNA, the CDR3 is TGTGCCAGCAAGACTAGCCAAGAGCGGGGGGGTCGAGATACGCAGTATTTT.